This T cell receptor beta chain emerged from a study of T cell repertoires in cytomegalovirus infection (dated by TCRdb to between 2018 and 2021). Notes on the research overall: Recently identified HLA-C-restricted CMV epitopes, whose presentation resists viral immunomodulation, were targeted by peptide stimulations together with well-studied HLA-B-restricted epitopes. The HLA type of each donor mattered for the analysis, because public TCR beta signatures pointed to carriage of CMV infection along with the matching HLA type.

Sequenced on an Illumina HiSeq 1500. Using fastp at Q25 and MiXCR, TCRdb reprocessed the public reads and kept productive beta chains. Every distinct CDR3 protein forms one entry, paired with its most common genes and DNA. Across this sample there are about 830,000 distinct CDR3 sequences, with approximately 32% seen only once. The ten top clones hold about an eighth of the sample. Concerning this clonotype itself: Its binding antigen is unknown. No much larger clone is present one base from it, and per-base qualities are unavailable.

Explained via the paper, the treatment or condition label denotes: in vitro stimulation with specific CMV peptide epitopes to enrich CMV-specific T cells. Broader findings and caveats from the paper: In both this cohort and an independent roughly 330-donor cohort, the cumulative frequency of public TCR beta family members distinguished carriers of CMV infection plus the relevant HLA type. The ex vivo response was dominated by HLA-C-restricted CMV-specific TCR beta clonotypes, which also provided the single most frequent clonotype in two of eight donors.

Source: cultured CD8+ T cells from PBMCs, taken from culture after CMV antigen stimulation. The receptor's source is a human donor in good health (CMV status not recorded). Some clones in this sample may be carry-over from other donors' samples.

At the DNA level, the sequence is TGTGCCAGCAGTTCGATCAGGGGGCGCCGGTCCTACGAGCAGTACTTC. This gives the protein CASSSIRGRRSYEQYF. The chain is made from TRBV6-1 and TRBJ2-7; 8 bases in between match TRBD1. As encoded in the germline V gene, CDR1 is MNHNS while CDR2 is SASEGT. Trimming accounts for 5 bases at V and 1 base at J, while the number of junction bases matched to no gene is 10. Reading from cysteine to phenylalanine, the CDR3 counts 16 amino acids. The CDR3 DNA has 48 bases and is translated from base 1.